This T cell receptor beta chain was captured by sequencing in a study of T cell clonality in common variable immunodeficiency. The length of the CDR3 is 18 residues. V shed 1 base and J 1 base; nucleotides not matched to a gene: 10. Germline lookup yields CDR1 DFQATT and CDR2 SNEGSKA (reference sequence). Study results and limitations: Reportedly, TCR beta sequences from common variable immunodeficiency showed fewer deletions and N-nucleotide insertions.

Details on this clone: Its cognate antigen is unknown. The CDR3 goes on 3 residues after the read ends, and that part is filled in from the germline J gene.

TCRdb keeps only in-frame clones here, not all; method: immunoSEQ multiplex PCR. This record lists fewer than 35,000 clones, none seen once only, and the top ten clones contain 6% to 7.5%. Sequencing used peripheral blood mononuclear cells. The origin of this receptor is a human donor with common variable immunodeficiency. The rearrangement links TRBV20-1 to TRBJ2-5; TRBD2 agrees at 12 bases. CDR3 bases read: TGCAGTGCTAGAGGAGGTAGAGGGACTAGCGGGTTCCAAGAGACC. Protein: CSARGGRGTSGFQET. The entire CDR3 is CSARGGRGTSGFQETQYF.